This T cell receptor beta chain derives from a study of cytomegalovirus exposure and HLA in healthy donors. About the study: There were 350 to 400 genotyped donors. Of these, 81% fell in the genetic ancestry cluster associated with self-reported Caucasian donors. Whole-study results and caveats: A link between a missense DCLRE1C variant and TCR beta V- and J-gene trimming emerged from a later analysis. Roughly uniform depth of sequencing across donors was assumed in presence/absence analyses. Reportedly, cytomegalovirus status was diagnosed with high sensitivity and specificity.

This CDR3 contains 13 residues. Germline V CDR1 and CDR2: SGHTA, FQGNSA. Deletions cut 5 bases from V and 2 bases from J, with 9 bases between. About this clone itself: As yet, its antigen is unknown.

13 Jbeta primers and 60 Vbeta primers were used for the PCR. Generated by immunoSEQ multiplex PCR, the TCRdb table keeps only in-frame clones and is missing some. The sample data list some 150,000 clones. The V call is TRBV7-2, the J call TRBJ1-2; D possibly corresponds to TRBD1 (5 bases). The clonotype originates from a woman aged 18-29 years in good health and CMV-seropositive. The sample consisted of PBMCs. The CDR3 here is CASSATDNYGYTF. The CDR3 coding sequence is TGTGCCAGCAGCGCGACAGACAACTATGGCTACACCTTC.